The 18 T cell receptor beta chains given below trace back to one sample, sequenced in a study of radiotherapy plus CTLA-4 blockade in lung cancer. TCRdb's copy holds only in-frame clones and misses some; the assay was immunoSEQ multiplex PCR. The sample lists roughly 75,000 clones; 84% were seen once. Sample: peripheral blood, taken from a patient treated with radiotherapy plus ipilimumab. These receptors were obtained from a human donor with non-small cell lung cancer who had stable disease on radiotherapy plus ipilimumab.

The chain uses TRBV5-1 and TRBJ2-7; TRBD1 aligns across 9 bases. The germline CDR1 and CDR2 sequences are SGHRS and YFSETQ. This CDR3 has 14 amino acids. Trimming took 5 bases from V and 3 from J; bases not matched to a gene: 6. DNA for the CDR3: TGCGCCAGCAGAGCTCCGGGACAGGGCTACGAGCAGTACTTC. This sequence encodes CASRAPGQGYEQYF.

The chain carries TRBV9 and TRBJ2-2, with D unclear. Germline CDR1 and CDR2: SGDLS and YYNGEE. Trimming stripped 4 bases from V and 2 bases from J, with 6 bases between. The CDR3 has 13 residues. CDR3 residues: CASSTSNTGELFF. Here the CDR3 DNA reads TGTGCCAGCAGCACCTCTAACACCGGGGAGCTGTTTTTT. Full variable domain (rest looked up from reference TRBV9 and TRBJ2-2): DSGVTQTPKHLITATGQRVTLRCSPRSGDLSVYWYQQSLDQGLQFLIQYYNGEERAKGNILERFSAQQFPDLHSELNLSSLELGDSALYFCASSTSNTGELFFGEGSRLTVL.

The gene calls are TRBV5-1 and TRBJ1-5, with TRBD1 identical over 8 bases. The germline CDR1 and CDR2 sequences are SGHRS and YFSETQ. The V gene end was trimmed by 0 bases and the J gene end by 2 bases; junction bases not matched to a gene: 4. CDR3 size: 16 residues. The CDR3 region has the DNA TGCGCCAGCAGCTTGGGGACAGGGAATGGCAATCAGCCCCAGCATTTT. Its translation is CASSLGTGNGNQPQHF. The entire variable domain, with the rest obtained from reference TRBV5-1 and TRBJ1-5, is as follows: KAGVTQTPRYLIKTRGQQVTLSCSPISGHRSVSWYQQTPGQGLQFLFEYFSETQRNKGNFPGRFSGRQFSNSRSEMNVSTLELGDSALYLCASSLGTGNGNQPQHFGDGTRLSIL.

The count of this clone is one. DNA of the CDR3: TGTGCCAGCAGCCCACCGGGACAGGGAAACTACGAGCAGTACTTC. It encodes CASSPPGQGNYEQYF. This chain uses TRBV5-6 with TRBJ2-7; the match to TRBD1 covers 9 bases. In germline, CDR1 is SGHDT, CDR2 YYEEEE. The CDR3 runs to 15 residues. The V segment lost 4 bases and the J segment 3 bases; nucleotides outside the gene matches: 8.

The V and J genes are TRBV28 and TRBJ2-2; D is ambiguous. Germline assignment: CDR1 MDHEN and CDR2 SYDVKM. The length of the CDR3 is 12 residues. The V end was cut by 7 bases, the J end by 8 bases, with 11 bases between. For the CDR3, the DNA is TGTGCCAGCACCCCTGGGGTGGGGGAGCTGTTTTTT. Its translation: CASTPGVGELFF.

This clone was detected once. The V and J genes are TRBV1 and TRBJ2-1; the listed D gene, TRBD2, was not tested against the DNA. TRBV1 is a pseudogene. This CDR3 is built from 16 residues. The chain's CDR3 is CTSSLCSGLAQHEQFF. The CDR3 nucleotides are TGCACCAGCAGCCTTTGCTCGGGACTAGCACAACATGAGCAGTTCTTC.

The CDR3 here is CASSLANNEQFF. The CDR3 DNA sequence: TGTGCCAGCAGTTTAGCAAACAATGAGCAGTTCTTC. This chain connects TRBV28 to TRBJ2-1; no reliable D call. V was clipped by 2 bases and J by 5 bases, with 4 bases between them. In germline, CDR1 is MDHEN, CDR2 SYDVKM. The CDR3 has 12 residues.

V gene TRBV28 combines with J gene TRBJ2-3, with D perhaps matching TRBD2 (5 bases). This CDR3 comprises 16 residues. Looked up from germline, CDR1 is MDHEN and CDR2 is SYDVKM. With 2 bases removed from V and 0 bases from J, the gap between germline ends came to 12 bases. The CDR3 region is CASSLALAASTDTQYF. The DNA for the CDR3 is TGTGCCAGCAGTTTAGCCCTAGCCGCTAGCACAGATACGCAGTATTTT.

This clone was counted once. The rearrangement uses TRBV7-6 and TRBJ2-3, with TRBD1 matching over 9 bases. This CDR3 is 14 amino acids long. The V segment lost 5 bases and the J segment 7 bases; nucleotides outside the gene matches: 7. Germline V lookup: CDR1 SGHVS, CDR2 FNYEAQ. CDR3: CASSPGQGRHTQYF. CDR3 in DNA: TGTGCCAGCAGCCCGGGACAGGGCCGCCATACGCAGTATTTT.

The chain couples TRBV27 to TRBJ2-7; 7 positions agree with TRBD2. Germline V gene lookup returns CDR1 MNHEY and CDR2 SMNVEV (reference sequence). J was trimmed by 6 bases and V by 5 bases; bases with no gene match: 25. The CDR3 is 19 amino acids. The CDR3 loop reads CASSPWGGGSMRVGVEQYF. The CDR3, as DNA: TGTGCCAGCAGTCCTTGGGGGGGAGGTAGTATGAGAGTTGGGGTCGAGCAGTACTTC.

The V and J genes are TRBV2 and TRBJ2-3; TRBD2 might be the D (5 bases). The germline CDR1 and CDR2 sequences are SNHLY and FYNNEI. This CDR3 region has 15 residues. Trimming pared 6 bases from V and 2 bases from J, leaving 15 bases between. CDR3 in amino acids: CASSFLAGATDTQYF. DNA of the CDR3: TGTGCCAGCAGCTTTCTCGCGGGCGCCACAGATACGCAGTATTTT.

This clone was observed a single time. V and J are TRBV10-3 and TRBJ1-6, with no clear D. Germline-derived CDR1 and CDR2 are ENHRY and SYGVKD. V lost 2 bases and J 9 bases, leaving 11 bases between the germline ends. The CDR3 loop spans 14 amino acids. CDR3 sequence (DNA): TGTGCCATCAGTGAGGATGAGACATTTTCACCCCTCCACTTT. Translation gives CAISEDETFSPLHF.

J is TRBJ2-2 and V is TRBV7-8; weak D call: TRBD1 (6 bases). The ends were cut back, 0 bases at V and 4 bases at J, with 21 bases in the middle. The germline V gene has CDR1 SGHVS and CDR2 FQNEAQ. The CDR3 loop spans 19 amino acids. CDR3 in amino acids: CASSLAYQTNQGSTGELFF. For the CDR3, the DNA is TGTGCCAGCAGCTTAGCGTATCAAACGAACCAGGGGAGCACCGGGGAGCTGTTTTTT.

The chain is built from TRBV6-5 and TRBJ2-7, with 7 bases lining up with TRBD2. Germline V lookup: CDR1 MNHEY, CDR2 SVGAGI. Trimming took 2 bases from V and 2 from J; bases not matched to a gene: 6. The CDR3 length is 15 residues. The CDR3 DNA reads TGTGCCAGCAGTTACGTGGAGGGAGGGACCTACGAGCAGTACTTC. Residues: CASSYVEGGTYEQYF.

The genes are TRBV7-2 and TRBJ2-7; maybe TRBD2 (5 bases). Looked up from germline, CDR1 is SGHTA and CDR2 is FQGNSA. Trimming stripped 5 bases from V and 5 bases from J, with 16 bases between. The CDR3 has 14 amino acids. The chain's CDR3 is CASSLSLGSNEQYF. In DNA, the CDR3 is TGTGCCAGCAGCCTATCCCTGGGGAGTAACGAGCAGTACTTC.

V usage is TRBV7-2 and J usage is TRBJ2-2; 8 bases align to TRBD2. Germline-derived CDR1 and CDR2 are SGHTA and FQGNSA. V was clipped by 4 bases and J by 9 bases; unmatched bases: 16. This CDR3 has 17 amino acids. The CDR3 coding sequence is TGTGCCAGCAGCTCTTTCCGGGGACTAGACGCTTTCTGGGAGCTGTTTTTT. Its translation is CASSSFRGLDAFWELFF.

V gene TRBV5-4 combines with J gene TRBJ1-5; D may be TRBD1 (5 bases). Trimming took off 4 bases at V and 2 bases at J, with 16 bases between the two ends. Germline CDR1 reads SGHNT; CDR2 reads YYREEE (reference sequence). The length of the CDR3 is 16 residues. CDR3 protein: CASSTGGGMGNQPQHF. As DNA, the CDR3 is TGTGCCAGCAGCACGGGGGGGGGTATGGGCAATCAGCCCCAGCATTTT.

This clone was seen only once. This rearrangement joins TRBV2 to TRBJ2-2, with TRBD1 identical over 7 bases. The trim removed 6 bases at V and 4 bases at J, leaving 2 bases unmatched. CDR3 length equals 13 residues. Germline CDR1 is SNHLY and CDR2 is FYNNEI. CDR3 amino acids: CASRGTATGELFF. CDR3 nucleotide sequence: TGTGCCAGCAGAGGGACAGCCACCGGGGAGCTGTTTTTT.